This entry lists 7 T cell receptor beta chains sequenced from one sample in a study of OX40 agonist ivuxolimab in advanced cancers. Produced via immunoSEQ multiplex PCR; TCRdb's table is partial and in-frame only. The sample shows 75,000 to 100,000 clones, more than 80% of them seen only once. The material was CD4+ or CD8+ T cells sorted from blood, obtained in a trial of the OX40 agonist ivuxolimab. These receptors were obtained from an adult with an advanced solid tumor such as melanoma, head and neck, liver or kidney cancer.

V gene TRBV7-9 combines with J gene TRBJ2-7; perhaps TRBD1 as D (5 bases). CDR1 SEHNR and CDR2 FQNEAQ come from the germline V gene (reference sequence). This CDR3 is 11 amino acids long. V was trimmed by 6 bases and J by 5 bases, leaving 8 bases between them. This CDR3 is CASREGDEQYF. The CDR3 DNA sequence: TGTGCCAGCAGGGAAGGGGACGAGCAGTACTTC.

The chain employs TRBV15 and TRBJ2-7; 8 positions agree with TRBD1. Germline values: CDR1 LNHNV, CDR2 YYDKDF (reference sequence). J lost 6 bases, V lost 1 base, and 5 bases had no gene match. This CDR3 is 14 amino acids long. The CDR3 DNA reads TGTGCCACCAGCAGAGGGGCCCAGGGGGCCGAGCAGTACTTC. Protein product: CATSRGAQGAEQYF. Combining the CDR3 with reference TRBV15 and TRBJ2-7 gives the whole variable domain DAMVIQNPRYQVTQFGKPVTLSCSQTLNHNVMYWYQQKSSQAPKLLFHYYDKDFNNEADTPDNFQSRRPNTSFCFLDIRSPGLGDTAMYLCATSRGAQGAEQYFGPGTRLTVT.

Here the CDR3 reads CASSYSIGESYNEQFF. The CDR3 nucleotides are TGTGCCAGCAGTTACTCGATCGGGGAGTCCTACAATGAGCAGTTCTTC. The V and J genes are TRBV6-5 and TRBJ2-1, with a weak D call TRBD2 (5 bases). The ends were cut back, 0 bases at V and 1 base at J, with 10 bases in the middle. There are 16 residues in the CDR3. Germline CDR1 is MNHEY and CDR2 is SVGAGI.

This clone was observed a single time. This chain joins TRBV4-2 and TRBJ1-5; the D is unclear. V shed 0 bases and J shed 7 bases, with 10 bases lying between them. Germline-derived CDR1 and CDR2 are LGHNA and YNFKEQ. The CDR3 is 14 amino acids. The CDR3 bases are TGTGCCAGCAGCCAAGATCTCGGGAACCAGCCCCAGCATTTT. This encodes CASSQDLGNQPQHF.

V gene TRBV6-4 combines with J gene TRBJ1-5; D is undetermined. CDR3 length equals 13 residues. CDR1 and CDR2 (germline): MRHNA, SNTAGT. V was pared by 3 bases and J by 3 bases, with 6 bases between. The CDR3 sequence: CASSEGVNQPQHF. In DNA form, the CDR3 reads TGTGCCAGCAGTGAGGGCGTCAATCAGCCCCAGCATTTT.

The V and J genes are TRBV28 and TRBJ1-5; D may be TRBD1 (6 bases). Germline V gives CDR1 MDHEN, CDR2 SYDVKM. V shed 5 bases and J shed 5 bases, with 10 bases lying between them. The CDR3 runs 13 residues. The CDR3 protein is CASSRTAHQPQHF. DNA of the CDR3: TGTGCCAGCAGTCGGACAGCTCATCAGCCCCAGCATTTT.

V usage is TRBV7-3 and J usage is TRBJ2-2; no reliable D call. This CDR3 contains 13 residues. The germline V gene has CDR1 SGHTA and CDR2 FQGTGA. The V end was cut by 5 bases, the J end by 5 bases, with 9 bases between. The CDR3 is CASSPTSTGELFF. The CDR3 DNA is TGTGCCAGCAGCCCGACGAGTACCGGGGAGCTGTTTTTT.